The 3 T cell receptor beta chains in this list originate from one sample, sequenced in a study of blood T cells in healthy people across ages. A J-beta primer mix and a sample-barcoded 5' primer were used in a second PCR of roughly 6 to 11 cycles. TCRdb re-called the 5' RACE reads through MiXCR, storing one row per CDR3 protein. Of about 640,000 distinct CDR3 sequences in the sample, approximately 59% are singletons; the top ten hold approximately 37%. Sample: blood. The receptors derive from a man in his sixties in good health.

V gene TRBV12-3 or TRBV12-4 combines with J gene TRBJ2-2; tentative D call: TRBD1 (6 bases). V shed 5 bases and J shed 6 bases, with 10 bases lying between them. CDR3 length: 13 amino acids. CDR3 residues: CASSPTGPGELFF. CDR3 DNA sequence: TGTGCCAGCAGTCCCACAGGGCCCGGGGAGCTGTTTTTT.

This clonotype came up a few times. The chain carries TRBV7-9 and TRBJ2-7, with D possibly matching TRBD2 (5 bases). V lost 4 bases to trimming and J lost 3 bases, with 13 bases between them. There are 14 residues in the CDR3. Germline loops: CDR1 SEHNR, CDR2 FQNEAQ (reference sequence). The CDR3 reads CASSSVSGDYEQYF. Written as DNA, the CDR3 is TGTGCCAGCAGCTCGGTCAGCGGTGACTACGAGCAGTACTTC. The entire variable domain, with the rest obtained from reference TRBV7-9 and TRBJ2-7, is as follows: DTGVSQNPRHKITKRGQNVTFRCDPISEHNRLYWYRQTLGQGPEFLTYFQNEAQLEKSRLLSDRFSAERPKGSFSTLEIQRTEQGDSAMYLCASSSVSGDYEQYFGPGTRLTVT.

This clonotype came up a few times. The CDR3 DNA reads TGTGCCAGCAGCCTAGGGACTACCGAGCAGTACTTC. This gives the protein CASSLGTTEQYF. The J gene is TRBJ2-7, the V gene TRBV11-2; 7 bases are a match to TRBD2. The CDR3 is 12 amino acids. J was trimmed by 6 bases and V by 5 bases; bases with no gene match: 4. Germline-derived CDR1 and CDR2 are SGHAT and FQNNGV.